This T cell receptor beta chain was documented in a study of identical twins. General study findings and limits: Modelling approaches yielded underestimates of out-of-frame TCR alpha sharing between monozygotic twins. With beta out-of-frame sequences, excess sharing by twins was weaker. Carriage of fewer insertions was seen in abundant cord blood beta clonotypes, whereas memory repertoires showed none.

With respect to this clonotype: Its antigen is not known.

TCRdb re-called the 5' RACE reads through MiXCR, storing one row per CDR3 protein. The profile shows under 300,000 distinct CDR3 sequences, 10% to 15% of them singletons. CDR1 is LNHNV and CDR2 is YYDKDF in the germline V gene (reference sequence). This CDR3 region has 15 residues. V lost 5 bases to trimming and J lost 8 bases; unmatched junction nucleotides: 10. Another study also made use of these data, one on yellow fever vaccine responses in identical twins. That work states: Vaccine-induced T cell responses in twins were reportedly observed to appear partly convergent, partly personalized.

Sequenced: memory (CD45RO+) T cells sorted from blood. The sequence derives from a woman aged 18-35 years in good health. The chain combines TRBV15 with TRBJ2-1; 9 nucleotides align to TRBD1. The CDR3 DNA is TGTGCCACCAGCGACCGGGACAGGGCCTTATATGAGCAGTTCTTC. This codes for CATSDRDRALYEQFF.